This T cell receptor beta chain was identified during a study of shared clonotypes between healthy human individuals. Study results and limitations: Sequencing depth was a factor that was expected to affect clonotype sharing among donors. Memory subsets generally showed lower estimated richness than naive subsets. It was observed that 5% to 6.5% of naive CD4 clonotypes were shared across several donors.

Here immunoSEQ multiplex PCR was the method, and the copy in TCRdb shows in-frame clones only, minus some. The data hold approximately 2.5 million clones, with more than 80% observed a single time. Comment on this clone: Antigen unknown.

Negatively enriched CD4+ T cells were divided by CD45RA into naive and memory. V shed 0 bases and J shed 0 bases, with 8 bases lying between them. The CDR3 is 15 amino acids. Germline V gene lookup returns CDR1 SGHNT and CDR2 YYREEE (reference sequence). The TCR comes from a young man in good health. The chain has TRBV5-4 and TRBJ2-3; D ambiguous. The specimen sequenced was naive CD4+ T cells sorted from blood. The subset: CD45RA+ positively selected. This CDR3 reads CASSLGFQSTDTQYF. The CDR3 DNA reads TGTGCCAGCAGCTTGGGGTTCCAAAGCACAGATACGCAGTATTTT.